Shown below are 20 T cell receptor beta chains from a single sample sequenced in a study of cytomegalovirus exposure and HLA in healthy donors (dated by TCRdb to about 2017). The library was made by the immunoSEQ multiplex PCR assay. Here the immuneACCESS table is served through TCRdb, limited to in-frame sequences with V and J called. Missing clones are a known gap in these copies; in checked studies unresolved V genes cover under half, and the rest lacks a known reason. This sample is represented by more than 200,000 clones; 90% of them were singletons. The top ten clones comprise around 3.3% of the sample. Sequenced input: PBMCs. The receptors here all came from a woman aged 25 to 39 in good health and CMV-seronegative.

V and J are TRBV25-1 and TRBJ2-1; 10 positions match TRBD1. Germline CDR1 and CDR2: MGHDK and SYGVNS. The CDR3 sequence is 15 residues long. The junction had 7 bases not matched to a gene; V was cut back by 3 bases and J by 8 bases. CDR3 sequence (DNA): TGTGCCAGCAGTGAGGGGGGACAGGGGATCTATGAGCAGTTCTTC. It is translated as CASSEGGQGIYEQFF. The whole variable domain, remainder taken from reference TRBV25-1 and TRBJ2-1, is EADIYQTPRYLVIGTGKKITLECSQTMGHDKMYWYQQDPGMELHLIHYSYGVNSTEKGDLSSESTVSRIRTEHFPLTLESARPSHTSQYLCASSEGGQGIYEQFFGPGTRLTVL.

The chain has TRBV30 and TRBJ1-5; 7 bases are a match to TRBD1. This CDR3 region has 13 residues. V shed 6 bases, J shed 2 bases, and the junction held 4 bases outside the gene matches. Germline CDR1 GTSNPN, CDR2 SVGIG (reference sequence). The DNA of the CDR3 is TGTGCCTGCACAGGGGTGGGCAATCAGCCCCAGCATTTT. Translation: CACTGVGNQPQHF.

This clone was observed a single time. The rearrangement joins TRBV29-1 to TRBJ2-2; D uncertain. Germline V gives CDR1 SQVTM, CDR2 ANQGSEA. Between the trimmed V and J ends, which lost 4 bases and 2 bases, there was a span of 5 bases. The CDR3 sequence is 12 residues long. For the CDR3, the DNA is TGCAGCGTTGTCCAAAACACCGGGGAGCTGTTTTTT. It yields the protein CSVVQNTGELFF.

The rearrangement links TRBV4-2 to TRBJ2-1; 11 nucleotides align to TRBD2. This CDR3 has 16 residues. Germline assignment: CDR1 LGHNA and CDR2 YNFKEQ. V lost 3 bases, J lost 3 bases, and 4 bases stayed unmatched. CDR3 nucleotides: TGTGCCAGCAGCCACACCGGGACTAGCGGCTACAATGAGCAGTTCTTC. It yields the protein CASSHTGTSGYNEQFF.

The chain recombines TRBV7-6 with TRBJ2-7, with 7 bases lining up with TRBD1. V was clipped by 6 bases and J by 3 bases; unmatched bases: 5. Germline CDR1 is SGHVS and CDR2 is FNYEAQ. The CDR3 totals 13 residues. CDR3 loop: CASSSAGGYEQYF. In DNA, the CDR3 is TGTGCCAGCAGTTCGGCAGGGGGCTACGAGCAGTACTTC.

The V call is TRBV16, the J call TRBJ2-1; 8 nucleotides align to TRBD1. CDR1 is KGHSY and CDR2 is FQNENV in the germline V gene. The CDR3 contains 14 residues. J was trimmed by 6 bases and V by 3 bases; bases with no gene match: 4. CDR3 sequence: CASSHYGQGNEQFF. The CDR3, as DNA: TGTGCCAGCAGCCACTACGGACAGGGCAATGAGCAGTTCTTC.

This clone is a singleton in its sample. V is TRBV7-8 and J is TRBJ2-3; D is ambiguous. Germline CDR1 is SGHVS and CDR2 is FQNEAQ. The V end lost 3 bases, the J end lost 0 bases, and 13 bases lay between the germline ends. There are 16 residues in the CDR3. CDR3 DNA sequence: TGTGCCAGCAGCTTGGGTCAGATCCTTAGCACAGATACGCAGTATTTT. Protein product: CASSLGQILSTDTQYF.

This clone appeared once. CDR3: CAFGLAGPLTDTQYF. For the CDR3, the DNA is TGTGCCTTTGGACTAGCGGGTCCCCTCACAGATACGCAGTATTTT. The genes are TRBV30 and TRBJ2-3; 11 bases align to TRBD2. V lost 7 bases to trimming and J lost 2 bases; unmatched junction nucleotides: 8. Germline CDR1 reads GTSNPN; CDR2 reads SVGIG (reference sequence). This CDR3 spans 15 amino acids.

This clone was detected only once. The chain recombines TRBV19 with TRBJ2-2; 7 positions match TRBD2. The germline V gene has CDR1 LNHDA and CDR2 SQIVND (reference sequence). With 8 bases clipped from V and 4 bases from J, the junction kept 19 bases outside the gene matches. CDR3 length: 18 residues. CDR3 region: CASSALGGTDRTTGELFF. The CDR3 bases are TGTGCCAGTTCCGCCCTGGGAGGGACGGACCGTACCACCGGGGAGCTGTTTTTT. The full variable domain, with the rest looked up from reference TRBV19 and TRBJ2-2, is DGGITQSPKYLFRKEGQNVTLSCEQNLNHDAMYWYRQDPGQGLRLIYYSQIVNDFQKGDIAEGYSVSREKKESFPLTVTSAQKNPTAFYLCASSALGGTDRTTGELFFGEGSRLTVL.

The V and J genes are TRBV5-5 and TRBJ2-7; 7 nucleotides line up with TRBD1. The CDR3 consists of 14 residues. Trimming took 2 bases from V and 2 from J; bases not matched to a gene: 4. The germline CDR1 and CDR2 sequences are SGHKS and YYEKEE (reference sequence). The CDR3 reads CASSFATGTYEQYF. For the CDR3, the DNA is TGTGCCAGCAGCTTCGCGACAGGGACCTACGAGCAGTACTTC.

As for this clone: Different DNA sequences within this sample yield the same CDR3. V usage is TRBV27 and J usage is TRBJ2-5; D call uncertain. The length of the CDR3 is 13 residues. V shed 2 bases and J shed 1 base, with 5 bases lying between them. Germline loops: CDR1 MNHEY, CDR2 SMNVEV (reference sequence). The DNA for the CDR3 is TGTGCCAGCAGTTTAAGGTCCCAAGAGACCCAGTACTTC. Its translation is CASSLRSQETQYF.

The chain uses TRBV6-5 and TRBJ2-5, with 14 bases matching TRBD2. J lost 4 bases, V lost 6 bases, and 4 bases had no gene match. The CDR3 sequence is 15 residues long. Germline lookup yields CDR1 MNHEY and CDR2 SVGAGI. The CDR3 DNA reads as TGTGCCAGCAGCATCGGGACTAGCGGGAGAGAGACCCAGTACTTC. It encodes CASSIGTSGRETQYF.

This chain joins TRBV18 and TRBJ1-5; TRBD1 matches at 8 bases. Germline CDR1 KGHSH, CDR2 LQKENI. This CDR3 region has 16 residues. Trimming took 3 bases from V and 4 from J; bases not matched to a gene: 8. In nucleotides, the CDR3 is TGTGCCAGCTCACCTGGACAGGGCCACCTGAATCAGCCCCAGCATTTT. Translated, it gives CASSPGQGHLNQPQHF.

This clone appeared a few times. In DNA, the CDR3 is TGCGCCAGCAGCTTGGGGACAGGGTACGGCTACACCTTC. This encodes CASSLGTGYGYTF. The chain uses TRBV5-1 and TRBJ1-2; TRBD1 matches 8 bases. The CDR3 is 13 amino acids. Germline V lookup: CDR1 SGHRS, CDR2 YFSETQ. The V segment lost 0 bases and the J segment 8 bases; nucleotides outside the gene matches: 3.

The gene calls are TRBV4-1 and TRBJ2-7; no firm D call. The CDR3 loop spans 16 amino acids. Germline loops: CDR1 MGHRA, CDR2 YSYEKL. Between the trimmed V and J ends, which lost 0 bases and 0 bases, there was a span of 12 bases. The CDR3 loop reads CASSQEGSQRSYEQYF. Written as DNA, the CDR3 is TGCGCCAGCAGCCAAGAAGGCTCACAACGCTCCTACGAGCAGTACTTC.

The V call is TRBV6-5, the J call TRBJ1-2; maybe TRBD1 (5 bases). V lost 2 bases and J 5 bases, leaving 12 bases between the germline ends. CDR1 is MNHEY and CDR2 is SVGAGI in the germline V gene. The CDR3 contains 14 residues. In DNA form, the CDR3 reads TGTGCCAGCAGTTACGACGAAGGGGTTTATGGCTACACCTTC. This encodes CASSYDEGVYGYTF.

V and J are TRBV25-1 and TRBJ1-5; 11 bases align to TRBD1. V lost 1 base, J lost 6 bases, and 11 bases stayed unmatched. Germline V gene data show CDR1 as MGHDK and CDR2 as SYGVNS. This CDR3 is built from 18 residues. The CDR3 DNA follows: TGTGCCAGCAGTGAATCCACAGGACAGGGGGCCTTGGGTCAGCCCCAGCATTTT. Its protein is CASSESTGQGALGQPQHF.

The chain is built from TRBV25-1 and TRBJ2-7, with no clear D. The CDR3 is made up of 11 amino acids. Germline values: CDR1 MGHDK, CDR2 SYGVNS. With 5 bases removed from V and 6 bases from J, the gap between germline ends came to 8 bases. As DNA, the CDR3 is TGTGCCAGCAGTCGACCTGGCGAGCAGTACTTC. Translating it yields CASSRPGEQYF.

CDR3 protein: CASSEGTSGTLPLSYEQYF. The CDR3, as DNA: TGCGCCAGCAGCGAAGGGACTAGCGGGACCCTGCCCCTCTCCTACGAGCAGTACTTC. The V and J genes are TRBV5-1 and TRBJ2-7; 13 bases are a match to TRBD2. V dropped 4 bases and J dropped 0; count of bases not matched to a gene: 13. Germline values: CDR1 SGHRS, CDR2 YFSETQ. The CDR3 runs to 19 residues.

This clone was seen only once. The genes are TRBV7-7 and TRBJ1-5; the D is unclear. V lost 1 base and J lost 3, with 4 bases in between. Per the germline V gene, CDR1 is SSHAT and CDR2 is FNYEAQ (reference sequence). This CDR3 is built from 13 residues. CDR3 protein: CASSLGTNQPQHF. In nucleotides, the CDR3 is TGTGCCAGCAGCTTAGGTACCAATCAGCCCCAGCATTTT.